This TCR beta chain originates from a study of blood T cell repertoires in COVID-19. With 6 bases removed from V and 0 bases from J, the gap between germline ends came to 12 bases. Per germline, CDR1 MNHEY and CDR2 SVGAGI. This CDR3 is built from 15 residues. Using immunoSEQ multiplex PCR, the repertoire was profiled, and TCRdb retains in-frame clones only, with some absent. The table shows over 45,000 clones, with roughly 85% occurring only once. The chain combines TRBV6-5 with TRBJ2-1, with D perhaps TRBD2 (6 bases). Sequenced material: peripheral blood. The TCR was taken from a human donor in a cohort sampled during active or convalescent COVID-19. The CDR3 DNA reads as TGTGCCAGCAGGGGGGGATACAGCTCCTACAATGAGCAGTTCTTC. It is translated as CASRGGYSSYNEQFF.